This TCR beta chain emerged from a study of response to subunit inactivated influenza vaccine. V lost 0 bases to trimming and J lost 3 bases, with 12 bases between them. The CDR3 extends over 15 amino acids. Looked up from germline, CDR1 is LGHNA and CDR2 is YNFKEQ. TCRdb itself ran the RT-PCR reads through MiXCR, one entry per CDR3 protein. The table has about 500,000 distinct CDR3 sequences, approximately 6.9% seen once. This clonotype has ten or more counts. V and J are TRBV4-2 and TRBJ2-7; D uncertain. The sequence was obtained from a man aged 45 to 70 who received an inactivated influenza vaccine. The specimen was PBMCs from blood, collected around 25 months after vaccination. The CDR3 nucleotides are TGTGCCAGCAGCCAAGAAAGTAAGGCAGGCTACGAGCAGTACTTC. This translates into CASSQESKAGYEQYF.